This TCR beta chain comes out of a study of blood T cell repertoires in COVID-19. Study summary: Nucleic acid was either cDNA or gDNA, and it came from T cells, B-cell-depleted T cells, or PBMCs.

Sequencing was performed with immunoSEQ multiplex PCR; in TCRdb, only in-frame clones are kept and a portion is missing. Of about 100,000 clones listed, about 77% are singletons. This clone was seen just once. Germline V gives CDR1 SNHLY, CDR2 FYNNEI. V gave up 9 bases and J gave up 7 bases, with 12 bases separating them. The CDR3 runs 11 residues. V gene TRBV2 combines with J gene TRBJ1-1; D unclear. The sequenced sample was peripheral blood. This receptor was obtained from a man aged 65 to 85 with active or convalescent COVID-19. CDR3 loop: CASLSGLEAFF. Here the CDR3 DNA reads TGTGCCAGTCTATCAGGACTTGAAGCTTTCTTT.